This T cell receptor beta chain derives from a study of blood T cell repertoires in COVID-19. Study-level background: From T cells, B-cell-depleted T cells, or PBMCs came the material, which was cDNA or gDNA.

This clone is a singleton in its sample. Deletions cut 3 bases from V and 4 bases from J, with 9 bases between. The CDR3 sequence is 13 residues long. The V gene's germline CDR1 is LNHDA and CDR2 SQIVND (reference sequence). Assay: immunoSEQ multiplex PCR; the TCRdb copy retains only in-frame clones and omits some. This table holds about 78,000 clones, around nine tenths found once. The receptor was derived from a man in his fifties with active or convalescent COVID-19. The chain links TRBV19 to TRBJ1-1; no reliable D call. The source material was peripheral blood. CDR3: CASSMRESTEAFF. The CDR3 DNA follows: TGTGCCAGTAGTATGAGGGAGTCCACTGAAGCTTTCTTT.